This T cell receptor (beta chain) stems from a study of shared clonotypes between healthy human individuals. This table comes from immunoSEQ multiplex PCR, and its TCRdb copy is limited to in-frame clones, with some not included. The sample carries a few million clones, 85% to 95% recorded once. V lost 1 base and J 4 bases, leaving 10 bases between the germline ends. CDR1 and CDR2 (germline): SEHNR, FQNEAQ (reference sequence). This CDR3 is built from 14 residues. CD45RO-negative, CCR7-positively selected cells formed the naive CD8 fraction, excluding terminally differentiated effector memory CD45RA+ cells.

This TCR was recovered from a man aged 18 to 35 in good health. Some clones in this sample may be carry-over from other donors' samples. The V gene is TRBV7-9, the J gene TRBJ1-1; D not certain. Specimen: naive CD8+ T cells from PBMCs. The CDR3 loop reads CASSLGARGTEAFF. Written as DNA, the CDR3 is TGTGCCAGCAGCTTAGGGGCTCGTGGCACTGAAGCTTTCTTT. Combining the CDR3 with reference TRBV7-9 and TRBJ1-1 gives the whole variable domain DTGVSQNPRHKITKRGQNVTFRCDPISEHNRLYWYRQTLGQGPEFLTYFQNEAQLEKSRLLSDRFSAERPKGSFSTLEIQRTEQGDSAMYLCASSLGARGTEAFFGQGTRLTVV.